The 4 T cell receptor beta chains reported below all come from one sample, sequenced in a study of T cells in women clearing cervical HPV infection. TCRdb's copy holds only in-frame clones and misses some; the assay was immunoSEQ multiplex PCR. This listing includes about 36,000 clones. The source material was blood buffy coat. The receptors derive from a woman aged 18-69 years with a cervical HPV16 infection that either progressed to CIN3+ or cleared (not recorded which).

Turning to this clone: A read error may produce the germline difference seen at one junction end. CDR3 region: CASSQGWGGDYEQYF. Partial CDR3 DNA: TGCGCCAGCAGCCAAGGATGGGGAGGGGACTACGAG. The chain is built from TRBV4-2 and TRBJ2-7; 7 bases line up with TRBD2. The DNA ends 3 residues before the CDR3 does, and the rest of the CDR3 is filled in from the germline J gene. The germline CDR1 and CDR2 sequences are LGHNA and YNFKEQ. CDR3 length: 15 amino acids.

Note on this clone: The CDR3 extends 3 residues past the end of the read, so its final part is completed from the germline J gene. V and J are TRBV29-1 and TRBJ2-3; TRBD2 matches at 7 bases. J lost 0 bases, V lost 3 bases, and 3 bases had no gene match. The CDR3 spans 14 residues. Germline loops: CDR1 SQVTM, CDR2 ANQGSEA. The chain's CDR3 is CSVDGSGSTDTQYF. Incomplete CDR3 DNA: TGCAGCGTTGATGGTAGCGGGAGCACAGATACG.

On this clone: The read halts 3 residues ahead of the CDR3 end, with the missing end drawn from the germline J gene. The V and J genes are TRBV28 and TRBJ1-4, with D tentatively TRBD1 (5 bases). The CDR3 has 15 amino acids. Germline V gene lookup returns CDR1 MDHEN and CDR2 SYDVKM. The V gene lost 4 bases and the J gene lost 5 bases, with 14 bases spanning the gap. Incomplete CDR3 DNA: TGTGCCAGCAGTTCAACGGGACTGCCCAATGAAAAA. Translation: CASSSTGLPNEK. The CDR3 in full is CASSSTGLPNEKLFF.

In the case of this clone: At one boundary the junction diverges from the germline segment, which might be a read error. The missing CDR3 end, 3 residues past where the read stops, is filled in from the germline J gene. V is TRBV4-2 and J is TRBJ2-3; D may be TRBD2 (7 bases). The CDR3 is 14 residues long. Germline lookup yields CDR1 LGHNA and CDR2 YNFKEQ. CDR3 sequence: CASSLNREGDTQYF. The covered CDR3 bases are TGCGCCAGCAGCCTTAACAGGGAGGGAGATACG.